This entry lists 17 T cell receptor beta chains sequenced from one sample in a study of control samples from healthy donors and cancer patients. Sequencing was performed with immunoSEQ multiplex PCR; in TCRdb, only in-frame clones are kept and a portion is missing. The sample lists under 80,000 clones; approximately 94% were seen once. Sequenced: PBMCs. Receptors originate from a woman aged 40 to 50 with lung cancer.

The V call is TRBV2, the J call TRBJ2-3; 10 bases are shared with TRBD2. After removal of 2 bases from V and 6 bases from J, the junction contained 8 bases not matched to a gene. This CDR3 contains 16 residues. Germline CDR1 reads SNHLY; CDR2 reads FYNNEI. DNA for the CDR3: TGTGCCAGCAGTGAAATTAAGCGGGGGGGCCCCGATACGCAGTATTTT. Translating gives CASSEIKRGGPDTQYF.

Remarks on this clone: At one of its ends the junction is not consistent with the germline gene, which may arise from a read error. The rearrangement joins TRBV7-7 to TRBJ2-1; no reliable D call. In germline, CDR1 is SSHAT, CDR2 FNYEAQ (reference sequence). CDR3 length: 15 residues. The CDR3 is CASSSRPGSYNEQFF. The CDR3 DNA reads TGTGCTAGCAGCTCCCGGCCTGGCAGCTACAATGAGCAGTTCTTC.

J is TRBJ1-1 and V is TRBV5-1; TRBD1 agrees at 7 bases. The CDR3 is 14 amino acids. Germline V gene lookup returns CDR1 SGHRS and CDR2 YFSETQ. With 7 bases clipped from V and 3 bases from J, the junction kept 9 bases outside the gene matches. CDR3 protein: CASGTGERYTEAFF. The CDR3 DNA reads TGCGCCAGCGGAACAGGGGAACGGTACACTGAAGCTTTCTTT.

The rearrangement links TRBV11-2 to TRBJ1-3, with unresolved D. This CDR3 has 17 residues. V shed 0 bases and J shed 6 bases, with 18 bases lying between them. The germline gives CDR1 SGHAT, CDR2 FQNNGV. This CDR3 is CASSLDGGFRRENTIYF. CDR3 in DNA: TGTGCCAGCAGCTTAGACGGCGGTTTTCGGCGGGAAAACACCATATATTTT.

Of note for this clone: Within the sample, other DNA sequences also encode this same CDR3. The V and J genes are TRBV6-5 and TRBJ1-1, with D uncertain. The V end was cut by 3 bases, the J end by 1 base, with 6 bases between. This CDR3 has 13 residues. Germline-derived CDR1 and CDR2 are MNHEY and SVGAGI. The DNA of the CDR3 is TGTGCCAGCAGTTATGGAGGGAACACTGAAGCTTTCTTT. The encoded protein is CASSYGGNTEAFF.

The genes are TRBV6-6 and TRBJ1-2, with 7 bases fitting TRBD1. V was pared by 4 bases and J by 0 bases, with 8 bases of the junction left unmatched. Looked up from germline, CDR1 is MNHNY and CDR2 is SVGAGI (reference sequence). CDR3 size: 16 residues. Written as DNA, the CDR3 is TGTGCCAGCAGTTTCCCCGACAGGGAAGCTAACTATGGCTACACCTTC. Translating gives CASSFPDREANYGYTF.

The genes are TRBV10-3 and TRBJ2-3; no reliable D call. The germline V gene has CDR1 ENHRY and CDR2 SYGVKD. Trimming took 3 bases from V and 6 from J, leaving 13 bases between them. The CDR3 runs to 14 residues. CDR3 nucleotide sequence: TGTGCCATCAGTGACCAGGACGGAAGGGATACGCAGTATTTT. Its protein is CAISDQDGRDTQYF.

This chain connects TRBV11-2 to TRBJ1-5; a weak D match, TRBD1 (6 bases). The CDR3 runs 13 residues. Trimming pared 5 bases from V and 7 bases from J, leaving 12 bases between. Germline V lookup: CDR1 SGHAT, CDR2 FQNNGV. The DNA for the CDR3 is TGTGCCAGCAGCACTGGGGGGCTGCAGCCCCAGCATTTT. This encodes CASSTGGLQPQHF.

This clone was recorded only once. The V call is TRBV3-1 (or the pseudogene TRBV3-2), the J call TRBJ1-2; D is unresolved. This CDR3 is 14 amino acids long. The V end was cut by 2 bases, the J end by 4 bases, with 11 bases between. CDR1 is LGHDT, CDR2 YNNKEL, per germline (reference sequence). The CDR3 sequence: CASSQLEGTYGYTF. Here the CDR3 DNA reads TGTGCCAGCAGCCAACTGGAGGGAACCTATGGCTACACCTTC.

Worth noting for this clone: The same CDR3 is also encoded by other DNA sequences in this sample. V and J are TRBV3-1 (or the pseudogene TRBV3-2) and TRBJ2-7; D is uncertain. Per the germline V gene, CDR1 is LGHDT and CDR2 is YNNKEL (reference sequence). Trimming pared 1 base from V and 0 bases from J, leaving 1 base between. This CDR3 has 12 amino acids. The CDR3 loop is CASSQGSYEQYF. The DNA for the CDR3 is TGTGCCAGCAGCCAAGGCTCCTACGAGCAGTACTTC.

The V call is TRBV5-1, the J call TRBJ2-7; perhaps TRBD1 as D (5 bases). Germline V gene sequence: CDR1 SGHRS, CDR2 YFSETQ. With 2 bases removed from V and 4 bases from J, the gap between germline ends came to 10 bases. This CDR3 has 13 amino acids. The CDR3 nucleotides read TGCGCCAGCAGCTTCCAAGGGGAATACGAGCAGTACTTC. Amino acid sequence: CASSFQGEYEQYF.

This chain joins TRBV2 and TRBJ2-7; the D call may be TRBD1 or TRBD2 (5 bases each). The CDR3 covers 14 residues. Trimming removed 8 bases from V and 3 bases from J, with 17 bases in between. The V gene's germline CDR1 is SNHLY and CDR2 FYNNEI. The DNA for the CDR3 is TGTGCCAGCGGAACATGGGACCAGAACTACGAGCAGTACTTC. This sequence encodes CASGTWDQNYEQYF.

The chain carries TRBV27 and TRBJ1-5; D unresolved. Germline V gene sequence: CDR1 MNHEY, CDR2 SMNVEV (reference sequence). This CDR3 region has 13 residues. V was clipped by 4 bases and J by 5 bases, with 9 bases between them. The CDR3 protein is CASSSTTHQPQHF. The CDR3 bases are TGTGCCAGCAGTTCGACTACTCATCAGCCCCAGCATTTT.

The chain combines TRBV7-8 with TRBJ2-5; D remains unclear. V dropped 2 bases and J dropped 9 bases, with 10 bases sitting between them. Germline V gene lookup returns CDR1 SGHVS and CDR2 FQNEAQ. There are 12 residues in the CDR3. The CDR3 region is CASSLWPAAQYF. In DNA, the CDR3 is TGTGCCAGCAGCTTATGGCCCGCGGCCCAGTACTTC.

The chain joins TRBV7-9 to TRBJ1-5, with TRBD1 matching 8 bases. This CDR3 is 14 amino acids long. The V gene's germline CDR1 is SEHNR and CDR2 FQNEAQ (reference sequence). The junction had 7 bases not matched to a gene; V was cut back by 5 bases and J by 7 bases. In DNA form, the CDR3 reads TGTGCCAGCAGCGTAGGACAGGGCGGCCAGCCCCAGCATTTT. This translates into CASSVGQGGQPQHF.

This clone was detected only once. The chain carries TRBV19 and TRBJ2-2; a weak D match, TRBD1 (6 bases). Germline loops: CDR1 LNHDA, CDR2 SQIVND (reference sequence). CDR3 length: 13 residues. V shed 7 bases and J shed 5 bases, with 11 bases lying between them. CDR3 region: CASTPDRTGELFF. Here the CDR3 DNA reads TGTGCCAGTACTCCGGACAGAACCGGGGAGCTGTTTTTT.

This clone has just one count. For the CDR3, the DNA is TGCGCCAGCAGCTTGGCCCAAGCAGGAGCAGGGGGCAACTCCTACGAGCAGTACTTC. This codes for CASSLAQAGAGGNSYEQYF. The chain uses TRBV5-1 and TRBJ2-7, with 8 bases matching TRBD1. Germline trimming cut 0 bases from V and 0 bases from J; bases unmatched to any gene: 14. The CDR3 consists of 19 residues. Germline assignment: CDR1 SGHRS and CDR2 YFSETQ.